A single sample is the source of the 22 T cell receptor beta chains below, sequenced in a study of T cell responses to AZD1222 COVID-19 vaccine. Profiling relied on immunoSEQ multiplex PCR, and the TCRdb table lists in-frame clones only, not all of them. The repertoire holds under 120,000 clones, about 85% seen once, with 2.5% in the top ten. The sequences come from peripheral blood, collected 28 days after the second AZD1222 dose. These receptors were obtained from an adult who received the AZD1222 COVID-19 vaccine.

This clone was recorded once. This chain links TRBV6-4 with TRBJ1-6, with a tentative D call TRBD1 (5 bases). Germline V CDR1 and CDR2: MRHNA, SNTAGT. This CDR3 comprises 16 residues. V gave up 10 bases and J gave up 4 bases, with 20 bases separating them. CDR3 coding DNA: TGTGCCATCGAGCAGCTTACCAGGGAATATAATTCACCCCTCCACTTT. Translating gives CAIEQLTREYNSPLHF.

Notes on this clone: The sample contains more than one DNA sequence encoding this CDR3. V is TRBV7-2 and J is TRBJ2-7; the D gene is possibly TRBD2 (5 bases). Germline CDR1 SGHTA, CDR2 FQGNSA. V was shortened by 2 bases and J by 0 bases, with 11 bases between the two germline ends. The CDR3 is 15 residues long. In DNA, the CDR3 is TGTGCCAGCAGCTTATCCAGCGGACCCTCCTACGAGCAGTACTTC. Protein: CASSLSSGPSYEQYF.

The chain links TRBV6-5 to TRBJ1-5; 9 bases map to TRBD1. Germline-derived CDR1 and CDR2 are MNHEY and SVGAGI. Trimming took 6 bases from V and 3 from J; bases not matched to a gene: 6. The CDR3 length is 15 residues. The CDR3 bases are TGTGCCAGCAGAAAACAGGGGGCCTACAATCAGCCCCAGCATTTT. It encodes CASRKQGAYNQPQHF.

The rearrangement uses TRBV7-2 and TRBJ2-7, with 11 bases identical to TRBD2. The J segment lost 7 bases and the V segment lost 2 bases, leaving 10 bases of the junction unmatched. Germline values: CDR1 SGHTA, CDR2 FQGNSA. This CDR3 is built from 16 residues. The CDR3 loop is CASSLQFRTSGPEQYF. The CDR3 DNA reads TGTGCCAGCAGCTTACAATTTCGGACTAGCGGGCCTGAGCAGTACTTC.

The chain joins TRBV7-8 to TRBJ1-5, with no clear D. Trimming removed 6 bases from V and 0 bases from J, with 9 bases in between. Germline V lookup: CDR1 SGHVS, CDR2 FQNEAQ. This CDR3 is built from 14 residues. The CDR3 region has the DNA TGTGCCAGCAGTAGGCAGGTTAGCAATCAGCCCCAGCATTTT. Amino acid sequence: CASSRQVSNQPQHF.

The chain recombines TRBV6-2 or TRBV6-3 with TRBJ2-7, with 8 bases identical to TRBD1. The CDR3 has 16 amino acids. CDR1 MNHEY and CDR2 SVGEGT come from the germline V gene. Trimming removed 6 bases from V and 2 bases from J; junction bases left unmatched: 12. CDR3 residues: CASRPAGGGIAYEQYF. CDR3 coding DNA: TGTGCCAGCAGACCTGCAGGGGGCGGAATTGCCTACGAGCAGTACTTC.

V usage is TRBV6-2 or TRBV6-3 and J usage is TRBJ1-5; D not certain. The CDR3 totals 14 residues. Germline loops: CDR1 MNHEY, CDR2 SVGEGT. V was trimmed by 2 bases and J by 4 bases, leaving 9 bases between them. The CDR3 coding sequence is TGTGCCAGCAGTTACACTTTTCAAAATCAGCCCCAGCATTTT. Translating gives CASSYTFQNQPQHF.

V and J are TRBV5-1 and TRBJ1-1, with D tentatively TRBD1 (5 bases). The CDR3 sequence is 13 residues long. Trimming took off 4 bases at V and 5 bases at J, with 12 bases between the two ends. CDR1 and CDR2 from the germline V gene are SGHRS and YFSETQ. The CDR3 sequence: CASSGRGRTEAFF. The CDR3 bases are TGCGCCAGCAGCGGAAGGGGTAGGACTGAAGCTTTCTTT.

The chain joins TRBV6-6 to TRBJ1-3; TRBD1 might be the D (5 bases). Germline V gene data show CDR1 as MNHNY and CDR2 as SVGAGI (reference sequence). The length of the CDR3 is 15 residues. V was cut by 2 bases and J by 0 bases, with 8 bases left in between. CDR3 bases: TGTGCCAGCAGTTACACAGGAACCTCTGGAAACACCATATATTTT. The encoded protein is CASSYTGTSGNTIYF.

The rearrangement joins TRBV4-1 to TRBJ1-5; no firm D call. CDR1 MGHRA and CDR2 YSYEKL come from the germline V gene. The CDR3 contains 15 residues. Trimming cost V 2 bases and J 4 bases, with 12 bases left between them. DNA for the CDR3: TGCGCCAGCAGCCAACCCCAGAGCAAAAATCAGCCCCAGCATTTT. Encoded protein: CASSQPQSKNQPQHF.

This clone occurred a few times. The gene calls are TRBV2 and TRBJ2-6; D gene uncertain. Looked up from germline, CDR1 is SNHLY and CDR2 is FYNNEI. This CDR3 has 15 residues. Between the trimmed V and J ends, which lost 6 bases and 2 bases, there was a span of 11 bases. CDR3 DNA sequence: TGTGCCAGCAGAGCAAACCCAACTGGGGCCAACGTCCTGACTTTC. This codes for CASRANPTGANVLTF. The complete variable domain, with remaining parts taken from reference TRBV2 and TRBJ2-6, reads EPEVTQTPSHQVTQMGQEVILRCVPISNHLYFYWYRQILGQKVEFLVSFYNNEISEKSEIFDDQFSVERPDGSNFTLKIRSTKLEDSAMYFCASRANPTGANVLTFGAGSRLTVL.

The rearrangement uses TRBV28 and TRBJ1-6; D is unresolved. Per the germline V gene, CDR1 is MDHEN and CDR2 is SYDVKM. V lost 10 bases and J lost 5, with 18 bases in between. The CDR3 sequence is 15 residues long. CDR3 DNA: TGTGCCACCGACGGCTACAGCGCGGATAATTCACCCCTCCACTTT. Translating it yields CATDGYSADNSPLHF. The full variable domain, with the rest looked up from reference TRBV28 and TRBJ1-6, is DVKVTQSSRYLVKRTGEKVFLECVQDMDHENMFWYRQDPGLGLRLIYFSYDVKMKEKGDIPEGYSVSREKKERFSLILESASTNQTSMYLCATDGYSADNSPLHFGNGTRLTVT.

The table lists this clone with a few counts. The V and J genes are TRBV2 and TRBJ2-7; maybe TRBD1 (5 bases). The V and J ends lost 6 bases and 6 bases respectively, with 12 bases between them. CDR3 length equals 12 residues. The germline CDR1 and CDR2 sequences are SNHLY and FYNNEI. DNA for the CDR3: TGTGCCAGCAGGGACGACAGTTCCGAGCAGTACTTC. This sequence encodes CASRDDSSEQYF.

V and J are TRBV3-1 (or the pseudogene TRBV3-2) and TRBJ2-7; D remains unclear. Per germline, CDR1 LGHDT and CDR2 YNNKEL (reference sequence). The CDR3 is 12 residues long. The ends were cut back, 0 bases at V and 13 bases at J, with 13 bases in the middle. The CDR3 protein is CASSQDRASLYF. CDR3 coding DNA: TGTGCCAGCAGCCAAGACCGGGCGAGTCTCTACTTC.

The chain links TRBV3-1 (or the pseudogene TRBV3-2) to TRBJ2-7; 8 nucleotides align to TRBD2. This CDR3 spans 16 amino acids. The germline CDR1 and CDR2 sequences are LGHDT and YNNKEL (reference sequence). V was clipped by 4 bases and J by 8 bases; unmatched bases: 16. CDR3 coding DNA: TGTGCCAGCAGCCCCTTTGAGGGCGGGACTAGGGGAAAGCAGTACTTC. This codes for CASSPFEGGTRGKQYF.

The chain links TRBV27 to TRBJ2-1; tentatively, D is TRBD1 (5 bases). Germline lookup yields CDR1 MNHEY and CDR2 SMNVEV (reference sequence). Trimming removed 6 bases from V and 0 bases from J, with 9 bases in between. The CDR3 covers 14 residues. The CDR3 DNA reads TGTGCCAGCAGAAGACAGAGCTCCTACAATGAGCAGTTCTTC. Its protein is CASRRQSSYNEQFF.

This clone was observed a few times. The chain is built from TRBV11-3 and TRBJ2-2; D possibly matches TRBD1 or TRBD2 (5 bases each). V dropped 1 base and J dropped 7 bases, with 7 bases sitting between them. This CDR3 spans 13 amino acids. Germline V gene sequence: CDR1 SGHNT, CDR2 YENEEA. The DNA of the CDR3 is TGTGCCAGCAGCTTAGGGGACGGCGGGGAGCTGTTTTTT. Its translation is CASSLGDGGELFF.

The chain recombines TRBV18 with TRBJ2-7; 9 nucleotides match TRBD1. V shed 5 bases and J 5 bases; nucleotides not matched to a gene: 10. This CDR3 has 15 amino acids. Germline lookup yields CDR1 KGHSH and CDR2 LQKENI. The DNA for the CDR3 is TGTGCCAGCTCATCCGGGACAGGGCTTGTCGACGAGCAGTACTTC. Translation: CASSSGTGLVDEQYF.

This clone has a single count. The V and J genes are TRBV15 and TRBJ1-6, with D possibly being TRBD1 (5 bases). This CDR3 region has 12 residues. Per germline, CDR1 LNHNV and CDR2 YYDKDF (reference sequence). The V gene lost 5 bases and the J gene lost 13 bases, with 12 bases spanning the gap. For the CDR3, the DNA is TGTGCCACCAGCCCTACCCGGGGGCCCCTCCACTTT. It translates to CATSPTRGPLHF.

V usage is TRBV30 and J usage is TRBJ2-1; 8 nucleotides agree with TRBD2. CDR1 and CDR2 from the germline V gene are GTSNPN and SVGIG (reference sequence). The CDR3 has 13 amino acids. V gave up 4 bases and J gave up 9 bases; unmatched junction bases: 8. CDR3 sequence (DNA): TGTGCCTGGAAAGCGGGAGATTTTGGTGAGCAGTTCTTC. The encoded protein is CAWKAGDFGEQFF. The full variable domain, with the rest looked up from reference TRBV30 and TRBJ2-1, is SQTIHQWPATLVQPVGSPLSLECTVEGTSNPNLYWYRQAAGRGLQLLFYSVGIGQISSEVPQNLSASRPQDRQFILSSKKLLLSDSGFYLCAWKAGDFGEQFFGPGTRLTVL.

The gene calls are TRBV5-1 and TRBJ2-7; 8 bases match TRBD2. The CDR3 sequence is 17 residues long. Germline V gives CDR1 SGHRS, CDR2 YFSETQ. Trimming removed 1 base from V and 7 bases from J; junction bases left unmatched: 16. The CDR3 nucleotides read TGCGCCAGCAGCTTGTTGGGAACTAGCGGAGCTTTGGGGGAGCAGTACTTC. It specifies CASSLLGTSGALGEQYF.

The chain recombines TRBV2 with TRBJ1-1; D might be TRBD1 (6 bases). This CDR3 spans 14 amino acids. V lost 5 bases and J lost 0, with 10 bases in between. The V gene's germline CDR1 is SNHLY and CDR2 FYNNEI. As DNA, the CDR3 is TGTGCCAGCAGTCCGGACAGCTTGAACACTGAAGCTTTCTTT. As protein: CASSPDSLNTEAFF.